These 10 T cell receptor beta chains were all obtained from the same sample, sequenced in a study of cytomegalovirus exposure and HLA in healthy donors. In the PCR, 60 Vbeta and 13 Jbeta primers were used. Libraries were prepared by immunoSEQ multiplex PCR; TCRdb keeps only in-frame clonotypes and omits some of them. The sample lists 140,000 to 150,000 clones; 60% to 80% were seen once. Material for sequencing was PBMCs. All receptors come from a middle-aged woman in good health and CMV-seropositive.

This clone occurred a few times. Its ends do not fully match the called genes, so a read error is possible. This chain joins TRBV7-9 and TRBJ1-6; D gene unclear. The CDR3 is made up of 14 amino acids. Germline lookup yields CDR1 SEHNR and CDR2 FQNEAQ (reference sequence). The chain's CDR3 is CSSSRTGANSPLHF. The CDR3 DNA sequence: TGTTCCAGCAGTCGAACGGGAGCCAATTCACCCCTCCACTTT.

The V and J genes are TRBV7-9 and TRBJ1-4; 7 positions match TRBD1. Germline V gene data show CDR1 as SEHNR and CDR2 as FQNEAQ (reference sequence). Germline trimming cut 5 bases from V and 8 bases from J; bases unmatched to any gene: 11. This CDR3 has 15 residues. CDR3 amino acids: CASSSDRARGEKLFF. The CDR3 region has the DNA TGTGCCAGCAGCAGCGACAGGGCTCGTGGGGAAAAACTGTTTTTT.

The chain combines TRBV5-1 with TRBJ1-6; a weak D match, TRBD1 (6 bases). Per the germline V gene, CDR1 is SGHRS and CDR2 is YFSETQ. This CDR3 is 15 amino acids long. V dropped 1 base and J dropped 5 bases, with 10 bases sitting between them. The CDR3 spells CASSLRTVDNSPLHF. Here the CDR3 DNA reads TGCGCCAGCAGCTTGAGGACAGTTGATAATTCACCCCTCCACTTT.

The chain couples TRBV2 to TRBJ2-1; D gene unclear. V lost 6 bases to trimming and J lost 6 bases, with 12 bases between them. The CDR3 spans 13 residues. The germline V gene has CDR1 SNHLY and CDR2 FYNNEI. CDR3 sequence reads: CASRDRLVNEQFF. Written as DNA, the CDR3 is TGTGCCAGCAGGGATCGACTTGTCAATGAGCAGTTCTTC. The full variable domain, rest sourced from reference TRBV2 and TRBJ2-1, is EPEVTQTPSHQVTQMGQEVILRCVPISNHLYFYWYRQILGQKVEFLVSFYNNEISEKSEIFDDQFSVERPDGSNFTLKIRSTKLEDSAMYFCASRDRLVNEQFFGPGTRLTVL.

The V and J genes are TRBV7-2 and TRBJ2-6, with D possibly matching TRBD1 (5 bases). The CDR3 has 17 residues. The germline V gene has CDR1 SGHTA and CDR2 FQGNSA. V shed 1 base and J shed 0 bases, with 10 bases lying between them. In DNA form, the CDR3 reads TGTGCCAGCAGCTTAGGTAGGGGTGGCTCTGGGGCCAACGTCCTGACTTTC. Residues: CASSLGRGGSGANVLTF. The full variable domain, rest sourced from reference TRBV7-2 and TRBJ2-6, is GAGVSQSPSNKVTEKGKDVELRCDPISGHTALYWYRQSLGQGLEFLIYFQGNSAPDKSGLPSDRFSAERTGGSVSTLTIQRTQQEDSAVYLCASSLGRGGSGANVLTFGAGSRLTVL.

As to this clone: An end of the junction differs from the germline gene, which may be a read error. The rearrangement uses TRBV7-9 and TRBJ1-1; 8 bases are shared with TRBD1. Germline V lookup: CDR1 SEHNR, CDR2 FQNEAQ (reference sequence). The CDR3 length is 16 residues. CDR3 loop: CSSSLGAGGWNTEAFF. As DNA, the CDR3 is TGTTCCAGCAGCTTAGGGGCAGGGGGCTGGAACACTGAAGCTTTCTTT.

The rearrangement links TRBV5-4 to TRBJ1-5; D unresolved. Trimming left V 0 bases short and J 3 bases short, with 7 bases between. The germline CDR1 and CDR2 sequences are SGHNT and YYREEE (reference sequence). The CDR3 has 14 residues. This chain's CDR3 is CASSLDGINQPQHF. CDR3 nucleotide sequence: TGTGCCAGCAGCTTGGACGGTATCAATCAGCCCCAGCATTTT.

The chain combines TRBV19 with TRBJ2-5; D is ambiguous. Germline CDR1 is LNHDA and CDR2 is SQIVND (reference sequence). V gave up 1 base and J gave up 1 base, with 7 bases separating them. The CDR3 covers 14 residues. The CDR3: CASSIGALQETQYF. The CDR3 DNA reads as TGTGCCAGTAGTATAGGGGCCCTCCAAGAGACCCAGTACTTC. The entire variable domain, with the rest obtained from reference TRBV19 and TRBJ2-5, is as follows: DGGITQSPKYLFRKEGQNVTLSCEQNLNHDAMYWYRQDPGQGLRLIYYSQIVNDFQKGDIAEGYSVSREKKESFPLTVTSAQKNPTAFYLCASSIGALQETQYFGPGTRLLVL.

The table lists this clone with a count of one. The chain recombines TRBV30 with TRBJ2-4; D not certain. The CDR3 is 16 amino acids. Germline CDR1 is GTSNPN and CDR2 is SVGIG (reference sequence). V was pared by 3 bases and J by 0 bases, with 15 bases between. As DNA, the CDR3 is TGTGCCTGGAGGGCCATGAGCCCGGGAGCCAAAAACATTCAGTACTTC. Protein sequence: CAWRAMSPGAKNIQYF.

Regarding this clone: The junction does not match germline at one end; this may be a read error. The sample has other DNA sequences that encode this CDR3 too. J is TRBJ2-2 and V is TRBV6-5, with unresolved D. The germline gives CDR1 MNHEY, CDR2 SVGAGI. The CDR3 runs 15 residues. CDR3 sequence: CASSGSVARHGELFF. CDR3 nucleotides: TGTGCTAGCAGTGGGTCAGTAGCCCGGCACGGGGAGCTGTTTTTT.